These 31 T cell receptor beta chains came from one sample sequenced in a study of T cell repertoires in cytomegalovirus infection. A single record per CDR3 protein comes from TCRdb applying MiXCR to the reads. The table has about 400,000 distinct CDR3 sequences, approximately 30% seen once; the top ten hold roughly 12%. These receptors are not linked to any known antigen. The sample was cultured PBMCs, taken from culture after CMV antigen stimulation. These receptors were obtained from a human donor in good health (CMV status not recorded). Some clones in this sample may be carry-over from other donors' samples.

This clonotype turned up a few times. The chain combines TRBV24-1 with TRBJ2-5, with D perhaps assigned TRBD1 or TRBD2 (5 bases each). The germline V and J ends were trimmed by 7 bases and 3 bases, with 17 bases remaining between them. Germline CDR1 KGHDR, CDR2 SFDVKD. There are 15 residues in the CDR3. The CDR3 coding sequence is TGTGCCACCAGGGACGGGACGGCAGGAAAAGAGACCCAGTACTTC. Its protein is CATRDGTAGKETQYF.

This clonotype was seen repeatedly, ten times or more. V is TRBV7-2 and J is TRBJ1-6; 8 bases line up with TRBD1. This CDR3 contains 14 residues. The germline V gene has CDR1 SGHTA and CDR2 FQGNSA. Losses at the gene ends were 4 bases for V and 9 bases for J; bases not matched to a gene: 5. DNA of the CDR3: TGTGCCAGCAGCTACGGACAGGGAGCTTCACCCCTCCACTTT. This translates into CASSYGQGASPLHF.

This clonotype appeared a few times. V usage is TRBV28 and J usage is TRBJ2-7; TRBD1 might be the D (6 bases). This CDR3 has 12 residues. Between the trimmed V and J ends, which lost 3 bases and 3 bases, there was a span of 6 bases. Germline CDR1 is MDHEN and CDR2 is SYDVKM. In DNA, the CDR3 is TGTGCCAGCAGTTTGACAGGCTACGAGCAGTACGTC. It codes for CASSLTGYEQYV.

The V gene is TRBV7-2, the J gene TRBJ2-3; D perhaps matches TRBD1 (6 bases). V lost 5 bases and J 6 bases, leaving 15 bases between the germline ends. Germline values: CDR1 SGHTA, CDR2 FQGNSA. The CDR3 runs to 14 residues. CDR3 region: CASSPTRGRDTQYF. The DNA for the CDR3 is TGTGCCAGCAGCCCTACCAGGGGCCGGGATACGCAGTATTTT.

V usage is TRBV6-5 and J usage is TRBJ1-2; 8 bases match TRBD1. Germline trimming cut 2 bases from V and 5 bases from J; bases unmatched to any gene: 1. The CDR3 loop spans 13 amino acids. The V gene's germline CDR1 is MNHEY and CDR2 SVGAGI. CDR3 coding DNA: TGTGCCAGCAGTTACCGGACAGGGTATGGCTACACCTTC. It specifies CASSYRTGYGYTF.

This clonotype was seen more than once but under ten times. J is TRBJ1-1 and V is TRBV12-3 or TRBV12-4; the D gene is possibly TRBD1 (6 bases). There are 12 residues in the CDR3. With 7 bases removed from V and 10 bases from J, the gap between germline ends came to 16 bases. The chain's CDR3 is CASTPDSRRAFF. CDR3 sequence (DNA): TGTGCCAGCACCCCGGACAGCAGGCGAGCTTTCTTT.

This clonotype was detected many times. The V gene is TRBV7-2, the J gene TRBJ2-5, with D possibly being TRBD1 or TRBD2 (5 bases each). CDR1 SGHTA and CDR2 FQGNSA come from the germline V gene. The CDR3 contains 14 residues. The germline V and J ends were trimmed by 0 bases and 5 bases, with 10 bases remaining between them. The CDR3 here is CASSLAGGTETQYF. CDR3 in DNA: TGTGCCAGCAGCTTAGCTGGGGGAACGGAGACCCAGTACTTC.

This clonotype was counted a few times. V gene TRBV11-2 combines with J gene TRBJ2-5; 10 bases map to TRBD1. The CDR3 spans 16 residues. The germline V gene encodes CDR1 SGHAT and CDR2 FQNNGV. Trimming removed 6 bases from V and 4 bases from J; junction bases left unmatched: 11. CDR3: CASSSGQGFMRETQYF. CDR3 DNA: TGTGCCAGCAGTTCGGGACAGGGGTTCATGAGAGAGACCCAGTACTTC.

This clonotype was observed many times. The genes are TRBV7-2 and TRBJ1-3; no firm D call. CDR1 and CDR2 from the germline V gene are SGHTA and FQGNSA. V lost 5 bases and J 1 base, leaving 9 bases between the germline ends. CDR3 length: 14 residues. CDR3 DNA sequence: TGTGCCAGCAGCCCCGGATTGTCTGGAAACACCATATATTTT. Translated: CASSPGLSGNTIYF.

The sample holds a few counts of this clonotype. The chain carries TRBV7-2 and TRBJ2-1; TRBD2 agrees at 14 bases. The V gene end was trimmed by 1 base and the J gene end by 4 bases; junction bases not matched to a gene: 3. Germline V gene lookup returns CDR1 SGHTA and CDR2 FQGNSA. CDR3 size: 17 residues. CDR3 bases: TGTGCCAGCAGCTTAGGGACTAGCGGGAGGTCATACAATGAGCAGTTCTTC. Translated: CASSLGTSGRSYNEQFF.

This clonotype was found a few times. The rearrangement joins TRBV2 to TRBJ2-2; TRBD2 matches 10 bases. CDR1 and CDR2 from the germline V gene are SNHLY and FYNNEI. CDR3 length: 16 residues. The trim removed 8 bases at V and 4 bases at J, leaving 10 bases unmatched. Here the CDR3 reads CASLNTAGGVTGELFF. CDR3 DNA: TGTGCCAGCCTTAATACAGCGGGAGGGGTCACCGGGGAGCTGTTTTTT.

J is TRBJ1-2 and V is TRBV12-3 or TRBV12-4; 7 bases are shared with TRBD1. The CDR3 loop spans 13 amino acids. V dropped 2 bases and J dropped 8; count of bases not matched to a gene: 5. CDR3 region: CASSLRQGGGYTF. CDR3 coding DNA: TGTGCCAGCAGTTTACGACAGGGTGGCGGCTACACCTTC.

This clonotype was counted between two and nine times. The chain joins TRBV11-2 to TRBJ2-5, with D maybe TRBD1 (5 bases). Germline CDR1 reads SGHAT; CDR2 reads FQNNGV. This CDR3 region has 15 residues. Trimming took 0 bases from V and 6 from J, leaving 14 bases between them. CDR3 in amino acids: CASSLEQGPIQTQYF. The CDR3 bases are TGTGCCAGCAGCTTAGAGCAGGGTCCTATCCAGACCCAGTACTTC.

CDR3 nucleotides: TGTGCCAGCAGCTTGCCCCCGTACAATGAGCAGTTCTTC. It specifies CASSLPPYNEQFF. The V and J genes are TRBV12-3 or TRBV12-4 and TRBJ2-1; D remains ambiguous. Trimming pared 6 bases from V and 4 bases from J, leaving 10 bases between. The CDR3 loop spans 13 amino acids.

The chain has TRBV12-3 or TRBV12-4 and TRBJ1-1; no reliable D call. The CDR3 consists of 14 residues. Trimming stripped 4 bases from V and 1 base from J, with 10 bases between. The CDR3 reads CASSSQHGNTEAFF. CDR3 coding DNA: TGTGCCAGCAGTTCCCAGCATGGGAACACTGAAGCTTTCTTT.

J is TRBJ2-5 and V is TRBV12-3 or TRBV12-4, with D possibly being TRBD2 (5 bases). This CDR3 spans 13 amino acids. V was shortened by 6 bases and J by 7 bases, with 15 bases between the two germline ends. CDR3 region: CASRAETMGTQYF. CDR3 in DNA: TGTGCCAGCAGAGCGGAAACTATGGGGACCCAGTACTTC.

The V call is TRBV6-2 or TRBV6-3, the J call TRBJ2-1; 8 bases map to TRBD1. The CDR3 loop spans 13 amino acids. Germline trimming cut 4 bases from V and 6 bases from J; bases unmatched to any gene: 2. Germline V CDR1 and CDR2: MNHEY, SVGEGT. CDR3 region: CASSWGQANEQFF. In DNA form, the CDR3 reads TGTGCCAGCAGTTGGGGACAGGCCAATGAGCAGTTCTTC.

There are a few counts of this clonotype. V usage is TRBV6-2 or TRBV6-3 and J usage is TRBJ2-7; D is ambiguous. The CDR3 contains 16 residues. Trimming took off 4 bases at V and 0 bases at J, with 16 bases between the two ends. Germline V lookup: CDR1 MNHEY, CDR2 SVGEGT. As DNA, the CDR3 is TGTGCCAGCAGTTGGACCACAGCATCAAGCTCCTACGAGCAGTACTTC. Translated, it gives CASSWTTASSSYEQYF.

The V and J genes are TRBV6-2 or TRBV6-3 and TRBJ1-3; D is unclear. Between the trimmed V and J ends, which lost 4 bases and 2 bases, there was a span of 9 bases. This CDR3 comprises 14 residues. Germline V gene sequence: CDR1 MNHEY, CDR2 SVGEGT. Written as DNA, the CDR3 is TGTGCCAGCAGTTGGGGTCGGCCTGGAAACACCATATATTTT. It codes for CASSWGRPGNTIYF.

The chain links TRBV5-4 to TRBJ1-1; no clear D gene. Germline V CDR1 and CDR2: SGHNT, YYREEE (reference sequence). V shed 1 base and J shed 7 bases, with 17 bases lying between them. The CDR3 has 15 amino acids. CDR3 sequence: CASSLFLSDVREAFF. For the CDR3, the DNA is TGTGCCAGCAGCTTGTTTTTGTCGGACGTACGTGAAGCTTTCTTT.

The chain joins TRBV7-6 to TRBJ2-5; 13 bases line up with TRBD2. After removal of 5 bases from V and 0 bases from J, the junction contained 12 bases not matched to a gene. Germline values: CDR1 SGHVS, CDR2 FNYEAQ. CDR3 length equals 19 residues. CDR3 sequence reads: CASSPPDIGLAGDQETQYF. As DNA, the CDR3 is TGTGCCAGCAGCCCGCCCGACATCGGACTAGCGGGGGACCAAGAGACCCAGTACTTC. The full variable domain, with the rest looked up from reference TRBV7-6 and TRBJ2-5, is GAGVSQSPRYKVTKRGQDVALRCDPISGHVSLYWYRQALGQGPEFLTYFNYEAQQDKSGLPNDRFSAERPEGSISTLTIQRTEQRDSAMYRCASSPPDIGLAGDQETQYFGPGTRLLVL.

This clonotype was counted between two and nine times. The chain joins TRBV6-2 or TRBV6-3 to TRBJ2-3; a possible D gene is TRBD1 (5 bases). Germline loops: CDR1 MNHEY, CDR2 SVGEGT. The CDR3 extends over 16 amino acids. V lost 7 bases and J 6 bases, leaving 23 bases between the germline ends. The CDR3 bases are TGTGCCAGCAAACGGACCACGCCCACGACAGCGGATACGCAGTATTTT. This translates into CASKRTTPTTADTQYF.

The chain carries TRBV10-3 and TRBJ1-5, with 7 bases fitting TRBD1. CDR3 length equals 14 residues. The ends lost 4 bases at V and 0 bases at J; junction bases unmatched: 0. The germline gives CDR1 ENHRY, CDR2 SYGVKD. The CDR3 spells CAISGQGSNQPQHF. Here the CDR3 DNA reads TGTGCCATCAGTGGACAGGGTAGCAATCAGCCCCAGCATTTT.

The chain recombines TRBV18 with TRBJ2-7; no definite D call. CDR1 and CDR2 (germline): KGHSH, LQKENI. V was clipped by 1 base and J by 3 bases, with 19 bases between them. The CDR3 totals 17 residues. The CDR3 is CASSPLSGRSKNYEQYF. DNA for the CDR3: TGTGCCAGCTCACCACTTTCTGGGCGATCGAAAAACTACGAGCAGTACTTC. The full variable domain, completed using reference TRBV18 and TRBJ2-7, is NAGVMQNPRHLVRRRGQEARLRCSPMKGHSHVYWYRQLPEEGLKFMVYLQKENIIDESGMPKERFSAEFPKEGPSILRIQQVVRGDSAAYFCASSPLSGRSKNYEQYFGPGTRLTVT.

The V and J genes are TRBV5-1 and TRBJ2-7; TRBD2 aligns across 8 bases. Germline V gives CDR1 SGHRS, CDR2 YFSETQ. CDR3 length: 15 amino acids. V lost 2 bases to trimming and J lost 5 bases; unmatched junction nucleotides: 9. CDR3 coding DNA: TGCGCCAGCAGCTTCTCCGCGGGAGGCCCCAACGAGCAGTACTTC. This encodes CASSFSAGGPNEQYF.

Many counts were recorded for this clonotype. This chain connects TRBV11-3 to TRBJ2-5; maybe TRBD1 (6 bases). This CDR3 has 15 amino acids. The germline V gene has CDR1 SGHNT and CDR2 YENEEA. The V and J ends lost 5 bases and 4 bases respectively, with 17 bases between them. The CDR3 region has the DNA TGTGCCAGCAGCCCAGGACAGCTAGAGGGAGAGACCCAGTACTTC. Protein product: CASSPGQLEGETQYF.

This clonotype was found a few times. The chain has TRBV7-2 and TRBJ2-3; D is perhaps TRBD1 or TRBD2 (5 bases each). Trimming removed 4 bases at V and 4 bases at J, with 15 bases between. CDR1 and CDR2 from the germline V gene are SGHTA and FQGNSA. This CDR3 spans 15 amino acids. CDR3 DNA sequence: TGTGCCAGCAGCTCCAATCTGGGACGTTCAGATACGCAGTATTTT. Its translation: CASSSNLGRSDTQYF.

The chain combines TRBV6-1 with TRBJ2-5; D might be TRBD1 (5 bases). Trimming took off 1 base at V and 2 bases at J, with 8 bases between the two ends. Germline CDR1 MNHNS, CDR2 SASEGT. The CDR3 consists of 14 residues. The CDR3 nucleotides read TGTGCCAGCAGTGAAGGGGCAGGGCAAGAGACCCAGTACTTC. It codes for CASSEGAGQETQYF.

The chain employs TRBV29-1 and TRBJ1-1; 9 bases are shared with TRBD1. The CDR3 has 14 amino acids. V shed 5 bases and J 1 base; nucleotides not matched to a gene: 5. The germline V gene encodes CDR1 SQVTM and CDR2 ANQGSEA. The CDR3 loop is CSVTGGAWNTEAFF. The CDR3 nucleotides are TGCAGCGTTACAGGGGGCGCCTGGAACACTGAAGCTTTCTTT.

The genes are TRBV18 and TRBJ2-1; possible D gene TRBD2, 5 bases. The CDR3 runs 14 residues. The V and J ends lost 2 bases and 6 bases respectively, with 11 bases between them. CDR1 and CDR2 (germline): KGHSH, LQKENI. This CDR3 reads CASSPGLGPNEQFF. DNA of the CDR3: TGTGCCAGCTCACCAGGACTGGGCCCCAATGAGCAGTTCTTC.

The chain links TRBV12-3 or TRBV12-4 to TRBJ1-4; D possibly corresponds to TRBD1 (6 bases). The CDR3 totals 13 residues. V was trimmed by 8 bases and J by 8 bases, leaving 15 bases between them. CDR3 amino acids: CASGILGGEKLFF. The CDR3 nucleotides are TGTGCCAGCGGGATACTAGGGGGAGAAAAACTGTTTTTT.